The rows below give T cell receptor beta chains drawn from one sample of a study of T cell responses to AZD1222 COVID-19 vaccine. Using immunoSEQ multiplex PCR, the repertoire was profiled, and TCRdb retains in-frame clones only, with some absent. Of tens of thousands of clones listed, roughly 87% are singletons. Material: peripheral blood, obtained 28 days after the second AZD1222 dose. Source of these receptors: an adult who received the AZD1222 COVID-19 vaccine. Both conserved end residues are part of each CDR3. The order of the fields is D gene, clone size, J gene, V gene, CDR3 protein, CDR3 DNA. A D gene is named only where the DNA matches it firmly. Rows may omit the clone size; those that give it use once, few, many or a size class.

TRBD1	.	TRBJ1-2	TRBV3-1/TRBV3-2	CASTRGRGYTF	TGTGCCAGCACCAGGGGGCGAGGCTACACCTTC
TRBD1	many	TRBJ1-1	TRBV2	CASSKQGARSNTEAFF	TGTGCCAGCAGTAAACAGGGGGCGCGGAGCAACACTGAAGCTTTCTTT
TRBD1	.	TRBJ1-3	TRBV25-1	CASSENRGLGNTIYF	TGTGCCAGCAGTGAAAACAGGGGGCTAGGAAACACCATATATTTT
.	once	TRBJ1-4	TRBV7-9	CASSAPGNEKLFF	TGTGCCAGCAGCGCACCGGGGAATGAAAAACTGTTTTTT
.	.	TRBJ1-2	TRBV11-2	CASSLGFYGYTF	TGTGCCAGCAGCTTAGGCTTCTATGGCTACACCTTC
.	.	TRBJ2-7	TRBV5-5	CASREPGQGIYEQYF	TGTGCCAGCAGGGAACCGGGACAAGGAATCTACGAGCAGTACTTC
.	few	TRBJ2-1	TRBV6-6	CASVVSLEGNEQFF	TGTGCCAGCGTTGTCAGTCTAGAAGGTAATGAGCAGTTCTTC
TRBD2	.	TRBJ2-7	TRBV27	CASSSGPGGEQYF	TGTGCCAGCAGCTCCGGACCGGGAGGAGAGCAGTACTTC
TRBD1	few	TRBJ1-2	TRBV13	CASSGDREAYGYTF	TGTGCCAGCAGCGGGGACAGGGAGGCCTATGGCTACACCTTC
TRBD2	once	TRBJ2-3	TRBV6-2/TRBV6-3	CASSYLLAGGSQYF	TGTGCCAGCAGTTACCTCCTAGCGGGAGGCTCGCAGTATTTT
.	.	TRBJ2-7	TRBV2	CASRALGSSYEQYF	TGTGCCAGCAGAGCGCTAGGGAGCTCCTACGAGCAGTACTTC
.	.	TRBJ2-3	TRBV9	CASSVSWGTDTQYF	TGTGCCAGCAGCGTATCGTGGGGGACAGATACGCAGTATTTT
.	once	TRBJ2-3	TRBV2	CASSELGTRSDTQYF	TGTGCCAGCAGTGAATTGGGGACCCGCTCCGATACGCAGTATTTT
.	.	TRBJ2-5	TRBV18	CASSPTGTQETQYF	TGTGCCAGCTCACCCACTGGGACCCAAGAGACCCAGTACTTC
TRBD2	few	TRBJ2-3	TRBV5-4	CASSLGTSGRVADTQYF	TGTGCCAGCAGCTTGGGGACTAGCGGGAGGGTGGCAGATACGCAGTATTTT
.	.	TRBJ2-7	TRBV15	CATGAMTTGQYF	TGTGCCACTGGGGCAATGACCACGGGGCAGTACTTC
.	.	TRBJ1-2	TRBV6-2/TRBV6-3	CASSYAGAFGYTF	TGTGCCAGCAGTTACGCGGGGGCGTTTGGCTACACCTTC
.	.	TRBJ1-3	TRBV4-1	CASSPSRSRGNTIYF	TGCGCCAGCAGCCCATCCAGGTCCAGGGGAAACACCATATATTTT
.	.	TRBJ2-5	TRBV2	CASSPLGETQYF	TGTGCCAGCAGCCCTCTAGGGGAGACCCAGTACTTC
TRBD1	.	TRBJ2-5	TRBV11-3	CASSTATGFPQETQYF	TGTGCCAGCAGCACCGCGACAGGGTTTCCCCAAGAGACCCAGTACTTC
.	.	TRBJ1-3	TRBV19	CASSTPRTARRGSGNTIYF	TGTGCCAGTAGTACCCCCCGGACGGCACGGCGAGGCTCTGGAAACACCATATATTTT
.	.	TRBJ2-3	TRBV11-3	CASSLAGPHTDTQYF	TGTGCCAGCAGCTTAGCAGGGCCCCACACAGATACGCAGTATTTT
.	.	TRBJ1-1	TRBV29-1	CSVPYYNQGSYTEAFF	TGCAGCGTTCCTTACTATAACCAGGGTTCGTACACTGAAGCTTTCTTT
.	.	TRBJ2-2	TRBV5-5	CASSLIGWTANTGELFF	TGTGCCAGCAGCTTGATAGGTTGGACAGCAAACACCGGGGAGCTGTTTTTT
TRBD1	.	TRBJ1-6	TRBV28	CASNNPGQGNSPLHF	TGTGCCAGCAACAATCCGGGACAGGGGAATTCACCCCTCCACTTT
.	once	TRBJ2-3	TRBV29-1	CSVEGAPSTDTQYF	TGCAGCGTTGAAGGGGCCCCCTCCACAGATACGCAGTATTTT
TRBD2	.	TRBJ2-1	TRBV5-6	CASSPQLAGGGEQFF	TGTGCCAGCAGCCCCCAACTAGCGGGTGGCGGGGAGCAGTTCTTC
.	.	TRBJ1-2	TRBV6-1	CASSEGGSNYGYTF	TGTGCCAGCAGTGAAGGGGGAAGTAACTATGGCTACACCTTC
.	.	TRBJ1-1	TRBV10-3	CAIRRNTEAFF	TGTGCCATCAGAAGGAACACTGAAGCTTTCTTT
TRBD2	.	TRBJ2-5	TRBV12-3/TRBV12-4	CASRLLAVETQYF	TGTGCCAGCAGACTACTAGCGGTGGAGACCCAGTACTTC
.	.	TRBJ1-2	TRBV6-5	CASRTDYYGYTF	TGTGCCAGCAGGACAGATTACTATGGCTACACCTTC
TRBD2	.	TRBJ2-5	TRBV9	CASSVASGGGIETQYF	TGTGCCAGCAGCGTAGCTAGTGGGGGAGGGATTGAGACCCAGTACTTC
.	.	TRBJ2-1	TRBV5-1	CASRLDYNEQFF	TGCGCCAGCAGGTTAGACTACAATGAGCAGTTCTTC
.	.	TRBJ2-2	TRBV14	CASSARAGTGELFF	TGTGCCAGCAGCGCCAGGGCGGGCACCGGGGAGCTGTTTTTT
.	few	TRBJ2-1	TRBV12-3/TRBV12-4	CASSLVPGSEQFF	TGTGCCAGCAGTTTAGTTCCGGGGAGTGAGCAGTTCTTC
TRBD1	few	TRBJ2-5	TRBV19	CASSRTGWGTQYF	TGTGCCAGTAGCCGGACAGGGTGGGGGACCCAGTACTTC
.	.	TRBJ2-1	TRBV24-1	CATSDLLTGEQFF	TGTGCCACCAGTGATTTGCTCACAGGTGAGCAGTTCTTC
.	.	TRBJ1-2	TRBV9	CASSQTGTLEGYTF	TGTGCCAGCAGCCAAACCGGGACCCTGGAGGGCTACACCTTC
.	.	TRBJ2-2	TRBV19	CASSSIPGELFF	TGTGCCAGTAGTAGTATCCCCGGGGAGCTGTTTTTT